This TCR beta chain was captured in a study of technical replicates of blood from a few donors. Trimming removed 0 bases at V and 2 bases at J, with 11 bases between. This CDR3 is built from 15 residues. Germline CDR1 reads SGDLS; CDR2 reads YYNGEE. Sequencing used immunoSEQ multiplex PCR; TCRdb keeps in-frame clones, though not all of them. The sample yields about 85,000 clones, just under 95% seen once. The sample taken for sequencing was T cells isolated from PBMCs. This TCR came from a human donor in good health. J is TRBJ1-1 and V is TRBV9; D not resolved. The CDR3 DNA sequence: TGTGCCAGCAGCGTAGGTCCCAATTTTAACACTGAAGCTTTCTTT. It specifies CASSVGPNFNTEAFF.